This T cell receptor (beta chain) was found in a study of T cells in Graves' hyperthyroidism and ophthalmopathy. This clonotype was observed a handful of times. Its matching antigen is unknown. Study-wide results and limits: In blood, most of the thyroid clonotypes expanded above 0.001 were also present.

TCR beta CDR3 regions were amplified from RNA. TCR CDR3 regions were first amplified by RT-PCR with HTBI primers. From the multiplex PCR reads, TCRdb called clonotypes with MiXCR, one entry per CDR3 protein. The sample comprises approximately 640,000 distinct CDR3 sequences, 17% of which are singletons, and 15% to 18% rests with the top ten. The sequence came from a man aged 50 to 59 with Graves' hyperthyroidism. Input material: blood.

The chain's CDR3 is CASSPHPQGEYGYTF. The CDR3 nucleotides are TGTGCCAGCAGCCCGCATCCACAGGGGGAATATGGCTACACCTTC. This chain links TRBV9 with TRBJ1-2, with TRBD1 identical over 8 bases. This CDR3 has 15 amino acids. CDR1 and CDR2 (germline): SGDLS, YYNGEE. V gave up 4 bases and J gave up 5 bases; unmatched junction bases: 10.